This T cell receptor beta chain is drawn from a study of blood T cell repertoires in COVID-19. Study-level information: Whether acute or convalescent, the COVID-19 samples came from the United States, Italy and Spain. The cDNA or gDNA used as material had been derived from T cells, B-cell-depleted T cells, or PBMCs.

Original methodology: How many nucleated cells were present was estimated from reference gene primer amplification. This table comes from immunoSEQ multiplex PCR, and its TCRdb copy is limited to in-frame clones, with some not included. Clonal size and the V and J genes are those of that table, whereas D and trimming came from the DNA. The table has some 76,000 clones, around 83% seen once; the top ten hold about 30%. CDR1 and CDR2 from the germline V gene are SGHRS and YFSETQ. The J segment lost 9 bases and the V segment lost 4 bases, leaving 6 bases of the junction unmatched. The CDR3 loop spans 14 amino acids.

The sample comprised peripheral blood. The V and J genes are TRBV5-1 and TRBJ1-6; TRBD1 agrees at 8 bases. The clonotype comes from a human donor in a cohort sampled during active COVID-19. CDR3 nucleotides: TGCGCCAGCAGCACGACAGGGGTTGGTTCACCCCTCCACTTT. This gives the protein CASSTTGVGSPLHF. The variable domain in full, with the rest retrieved from reference TRBV5-1 and TRBJ1-6, is KAGVTQTPRYLIKTRGQQVTLSCSPISGHRSVSWYQQTPGQGLQFLFEYFSETQRNKGNFPGRFSGRQFSNSRSEMNVSTLELGDSALYLCASSTTGVGSPLHFGNGTRLTVT.